This TCR beta chain was recorded in a study of Graves' ophthalmopathy and Graves' hyperthyroidism. None of the included patients had other autoimmune diseases, uncontrolled infections, pregnancy or lactation, as these led to exclusion. Amplification targeted the TCR beta CDR3 regions, with RNA transcripts as the source material. Second-round multiplex PCR followed a first-round RT-PCR using HTBI primers. TCRdb reanalysed the multiplex PCR reads using MiXCR and keeps one entry per CDR3 protein. This sample has about 620,000 distinct CDR3 sequences, with 22% found just once. This clonotype was observed a few times. Per germline, CDR1 MDHEN and CDR2 SYDVKM. CDR3 length: 16 amino acids. V shed 5 bases and J shed 6 bases, with 19 bases lying between them.

V is TRBV28 and J is TRBJ2-2; D may match TRBD1 or TRBD2 (5 bases each). The TCR originated in a woman aged 18-35 years with stable Graves' hyperthyroidism. Some clones in this sample may be carry-over from other donors' samples. Sequenced input: peripheral blood. For the CDR3, the DNA is TGTGCCAGCAGTCCCCCGGGACGGCCCTTCGCCGGGGAGCTGTTTTTT. Translated, it gives CASSPPGRPFAGELFF.